A selection of T cell receptor beta chains follows, all from one sample in a study of regulatory T cells in long-lasting Graves disease. From the multiplex PCR reads, TCRdb called clonotypes with MiXCR, one entry per CDR3 protein. The sample includes about 470,000 distinct CDR3 sequences, 20% to 25% of them seen just once. Sequencing used peripheral blood mononuclear cells (PBMCs), obtained when the disease was refractory, from a patient treated with antithyroid drugs. These receptors came from a female donor with Graves disease. CDR3s leave out the opening cysteine and the closing phenylalanine or tryptophan. A D gene is named only where the DNA matches it firmly.

V,D,CDR3
TRBV2,TRBD1,ASTRDRGDEQY
TRBV7-2,-,ASSDHRDPSGANVLT
TRBV19,TRBD2,ATKLGGLAGGSNTGELF
TRBV5-1,-,ASSPNPGQPQH
TRBV28,-,ASSLGSHATEAF
TRBV7-3,TRBD1,ASSLTPGGNSPLH
TRBV27,TRBD2,ASSLVTSGGAKNIQY
TRBV7-2,TRBD2,ASSLGTVGRAEEQF
TRBV27,-,ASLEGTPNTGELF
TRBV27,-,ASSMWGTNTEAF
TRBV19,-,ASSFPGRTEAF
TRBV7-2,-,ASSQYIGELF
TRBV29-1,-,SVVQGQATQY
TRBV18,-,ASSPGPDGMNTEAF
TRBV27,TRBD2,ASSLTSTAEQF
TRBV14,TRBD1,ASAGTGANYEQY
TRBV29-1,-,SVREGTADQPQH
TRBV29-1,TRBD2,SVLGGEGETQY
TRBV7-2,-,ASSPGQWNTGELF
TRBV18,-,ASSPKAGVQETQY
TRBV5-1,-,ASSLDPARDYGYT
TRBV4-2,TRBD1,ASSQGTGGGYEQY
TRBV7-7,TRBD2,ASSQTSGGSEQF
TRBV28,-,ASSLLGARTEAF
TRBV12-3/TRBV12-4,-,ASSPKGAYEQY
TRBV7-3,TRBD2,ASSFGQWGGRNEQF
TRBV5-1,-,ASSLGKGLYEQY
TRBV7-2,TRBD1,ASSLAWGRGPQWGNEKLF
TRBV27,TRBD2,ASSFFWTSHGELF
TRBV24-1,-,ATSQGYEQY
TRBV10-2,-,ASSEAGVLAEQY
TRBV29-1,-,SVEDLQEGHTEAF
TRBV28,TRBD2,ASNGAAGEETQY
TRBV15,TRBD1,ATSPGQGQETQY
TRBV15,-,ATSRDAEMNTEAF
TRBV28,TRBD1,ASSSQDRGGETQY
TRBV28,-,ASSLSPGGDEQY
TRBV29-1,-,SVSMDSTQGYT
TRBV6-1,TRBD2,ASTQAGGRLYNEQF
TRBV20-1,-,SASDQGKGEAF
TRBV28,-,ASSLAGFLTNYGYT
TRBV19,-,ASSTTQGAGYGYT
TRBV20-1,-,SALDSGYQETQY